The sequence of this T cell receptor (beta chain) was determined in a study of identical twins (dated by TCRdb to the mid-2010s). Background on the whole study: The study deep-sequenced TCR alpha and beta repertoires from monozygotic twins, unrelated adults of various ages and cord blood to test whether fetal clonotypes persist. To rule out contamination, the twin experiments were replicated at different times with different library preparation protocols. Overall study results and their limits: Zero-insertion analyses could be partly confounded by invariant T cells such as MAIT and iNKT, although diverse VJ usage argued against such confounding for most clonotypes. Because the same donors could not be followed over many years, the conclusions relied on cross-sectional statistical analysis. Compared with coincidental sharing between unrelated individuals, out-of-frame TCR alpha sequences shared between twins showed an excess of sequences with low generation probability. Abundant cord blood beta clonotypes had fewer insertions, young adult naive repertoires showed a similar but weaker trend, and memory repertoires showed no such trend. In monozygotic twins, recombination models systematically underestimated out-of-frame TCR alpha sharing, but the models matched the sharing seen between unrelated individuals. Excess twin sharing in beta out-of-frame sequences was weaker because fewer shared sequences lowered the signal-to-noise ratio.

Only healthy Caucasian donors were included. Three pairs of female monozygotic twins, all aged roughly 18 to 29 years, made up the twin cohort. Positive isolation kits from Invitrogen were used to isolate CD4+ and CD8+ T cell populations. This clonotype was counted a few times. Its specific antigen is unknown. No base qualities exist here, and no much larger clone lies one base off it. The library was produced with 5' RACE. The instrument was an Illumina HiSeq 2000. A universal primer binding site was added through template switching, and the final cDNA carried a unique molecular identifier so that TCR cDNA molecules could be counted accurately. Specific primers in the conserved constant-segment region were used to synthesize first-strand cDNA for TCR alpha and beta chains. Each cDNA library was double barcoded, with a SMART-Mk sample barcode plus Illumina barcodes, to control for contamination. TruSeq adapter sequences and Illumina sample barcodes were added in two successive PCR steps. The TCR alpha and beta cDNA libraries were sequenced on the Illumina HiSeq platform using custom primers. The study's own analysis went as follows. MiGEC was used to process raw reads and extract unique molecular identifiers, and MiXCR was used to find CDR3 positions. Recombination models were inferred per individual with the repgenHMM and IGoR tools using an EM algorithm. The tcR package in R was used for shared clonotype analysis, with sharing normalized by the product of cloneset sizes. To study raw recombination without the effects of thymic and clonal selection, out-of-frame nonproductive sequences were analyzed. The public sequencing data were trimmed at Q25 with fastp and processed into clonotypes with MiXCR by TCRdb, which kept only in-frame beta chains. One record per CDR3 amino acid sequence lists the most common genes and DNA. What appears here as the V and J calls and clone size reflects TCRdb's work, not the paper's. This sample gives 470,000 or so distinct CDR3 sequences in total; around 24% of them show up just once. The ten largest clones add up to 2.5% to 3.5% of the sample.

Looking up the germline V gene (reference sequence) yields CDR1 WNHNN and CDR2 SYGVQD. From cysteine to phenylalanine, the CDR3 is 12 amino acids long. Left in the record is the CDR3 DNA by itself, 36 bases read in frame from the first base. V drops 6 bases and J drops 8 bases, leaving 10 bases in between. The same data also contributed to another study, on T cells expressing NK-cell markers. The second investigation adds: Three sorted T-cell subsets (CD3+CD56+NKG2C+, CD3+CD56+NKG2C- and CD3+CD56-NKG2C+) from 7 to 9 donors had their TCR beta-chain repertoires profiled. Among the eight sequenced donors, only one was HCMV-seronegative, while the other seven were HCMV-seropositive. In several experiments an anti-gammadeltaTCR antibody was added to restrict sorting to alphabetaTCR-expressing T cells. In over five donors, the dominant CD3+CD56+NKG2C+ clonotypes were found to rank among the top 10 CD8+ clonotypes and to make up about 1.0-7.5% of CD8+ T cells. Those dominant clonotypes were again the most abundant among CD3+CD56-NKG2C+ cells in a handful of donors, at roughly 25-65%. It remained unclear whether the expanded NKG2C-expressing T cell clones were specific for HCMV antigens. The study sequenced eight donors, all healthy volunteers chosen at random: three men and five women. To determine HCMV serostatus, a commercial ELISA kit was used to detect HCMV-specific IgG in serum. MIGEC handled demultiplexing of the reads and grouping by UMI, while MiTCR was used to assemble and quantify clonotypes. To exclude erroneous sequences, any TCR cDNA sequence not supported by at least two reads was discarded. The tcR package was used for downstream repertoire analysis, with clonotypes matched between fractions based on CDR3 nucleotide sequence plus V segment. VDJmatch was used to annotate antigen specificity against VDJdb, with one amino acid substitution in CDR3 allowed.

The TCR originated in a woman aged 18-29 years in good health. The sequenced sample was CD4+ T cells sorted from blood. The sequence is built from TRBV10-1 and TRBJ1-4; a confident D gene designation cannot be given. The bases read TGCGCCAGCAGAACCTGGAGAGAAAAACTGTTTTTT. This gives the protein CASRTWREKLFF.